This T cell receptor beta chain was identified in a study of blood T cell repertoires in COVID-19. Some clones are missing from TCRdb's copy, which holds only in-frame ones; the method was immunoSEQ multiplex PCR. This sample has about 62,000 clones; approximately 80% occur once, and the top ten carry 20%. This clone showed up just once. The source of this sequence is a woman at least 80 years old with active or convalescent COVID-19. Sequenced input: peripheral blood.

The CDR3: CASSGDRPGDTEAFF. CDR3 DNA sequence: TGTGCCAGCAGTGGGGACAGGCCCGGGGACACTGAAGCTTTCTTT. V usage is TRBV25-1 and J usage is TRBJ1-1, with 8 bases fitting TRBD1. Germline values: CDR1 MGHDK, CDR2 SYGVNS. The CDR3 consists of 15 residues. After removal of 4 bases from V and 3 bases from J, the junction contained 7 bases not matched to a gene.